The sequence of this T cell receptor (beta chain) was determined in a study of cytotoxic CD8 clonotypes in ibrutinib-treated CLL. The CDR3 is made up of 16 amino acids. Germline lookup yields CDR1 MDHEN and CDR2 SYDVKM. The V gene end was trimmed by 6 bases and the J gene end by 2 bases; junction bases not matched to a gene: 9. Some clones are missing from TCRdb's copy, which holds only in-frame ones; the method was immunoSEQ multiplex PCR. The sample has 130,000 to 150,000 clones, over 60% seen once. V is TRBV28 and J is TRBJ2-7; TRBD2 matches at 11 bases. Source: PBMCs, taken after 12 months of ibrutinib treatment. This TCR came from a human donor with chronic lymphocytic leukemia. CDR3 bases: TGTGCCAGCAGGGCGGGACTAGCGGAGAAAACCTACGAGCAGTACTTC. Translated: CASRAGLAEKTYEQYF.